This T cell receptor beta chain was obtained from a study of T cells in Graves' hyperthyroidism and ophthalmopathy. This clonotype has at least ten counts. Its antigen is undetermined. Study observations and caveats: Clonotypes that were expanded in thyroid above 0.001 mostly appeared in blood too. In the analysis, a 13 V-J model separated ophthalmopathy from stable hyperthyroidism.

RNA transcripts yielded amplified TCR beta CDR3 regions. Using the HTBI primer set, a first-round RT-PCR was run on the TCR CDR3. A single record per CDR3 protein comes from TCRdb applying MiXCR to the multiplex PCR reads. The sample has 130,000 to 150,000 distinct CDR3 sequences; roughly a fifth are singletons. In germline, CDR1 is SGHRS, CDR2 YFSETQ. The ends were cut back, 0 bases at V and 6 bases at J, with 13 bases in the middle. This CDR3 is built from 14 residues. The chain joins TRBV5-1 to TRBJ2-7, with D perhaps TRBD2 (5 bases). The sequence was collected from a woman aged 50 to 60 with Graves' hyperthyroidism that later progressed to Graves' ophthalmopathy. Sequencing was carried out using blood. CDR3 DNA sequence: TGCGCCAGCAGCTTGGGTGGGAGTACTCCCGAGCAGTACTTC. This gives the protein CASSLGGSTPEQYF.